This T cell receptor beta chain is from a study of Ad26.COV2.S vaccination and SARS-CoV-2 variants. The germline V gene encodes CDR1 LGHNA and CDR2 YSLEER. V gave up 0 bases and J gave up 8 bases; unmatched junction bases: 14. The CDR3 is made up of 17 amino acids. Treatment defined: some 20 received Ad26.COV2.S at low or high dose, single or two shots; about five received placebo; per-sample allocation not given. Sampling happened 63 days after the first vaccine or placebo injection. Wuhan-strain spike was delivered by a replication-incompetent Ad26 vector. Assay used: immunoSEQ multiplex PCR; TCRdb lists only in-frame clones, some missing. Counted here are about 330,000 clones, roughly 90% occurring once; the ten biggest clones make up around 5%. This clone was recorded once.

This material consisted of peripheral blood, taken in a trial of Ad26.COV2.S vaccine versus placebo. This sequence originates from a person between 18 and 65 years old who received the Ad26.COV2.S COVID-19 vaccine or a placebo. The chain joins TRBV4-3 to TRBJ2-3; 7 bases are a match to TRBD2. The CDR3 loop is CASSQDRGDPSWGTQYF. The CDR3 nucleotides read TGCGCCAGCAGCCAAGATCGGGGGGATCCCTCCTGGGGTACGCAGTATTTT.